The clone carrying this TCR beta chain was seen repeatedly, ten times or more. Its antigen is as yet unknown. These data are taken from a study of blood T cells in healthy people across ages. General study findings and limits: It was the long-lived donors that had more naive CD4+ cells and higher diversity than aged donors.

Germline CDR1 reads LGHNT; CDR2 reads FRNRAP. The length of the CDR3 is 13 residues. Between the trimmed V and J ends, which lost 7 bases and 4 bases, there was a span of 12 bases. Using a J-beta primer mix together with a sample-barcoded 5' primer, a second PCR was run for roughly 6 to 11 cycles. TCRdb fed the 5' RACE reads into MiXCR, producing one record per CDR3 protein. Among some 890,000 distinct CDR3 sequences listed, just under 30% were seen once. This sample was shared with a second study, whose subject was T cells of mothers and their children. That work adds: Over 8 million TCR beta CDR3 reads were obtained from each mother, and about 3 million from each child.

The specimen sequenced was blood. The sequence was collected from a woman aged 40 to 50 in good health. This rearrangement joins TRBV12-5 to TRBJ2-3, with D unclear. CDR3 loop: CASAFSGADTQYF. CDR3 sequence (DNA): TGTGCTAGTGCTTTTAGTGGGGCAGATACGCAGTATTTT.